This T cell receptor beta chain was retrieved from a study of cytomegalovirus exposure and HLA in healthy donors. Study observations and caveats: The authors judged a highly shared variant cluster likely a sequencing artifact.

Healthy individuals who donated bone marrow served as the donors. The CDR3 is 13 residues long. Between the trimmed V and J ends, which lost 3 bases and 4 bases, there was a span of 8 bases. The germline gives CDR1 LGHNA, CDR2 YSLEER. In the PCR, 60 Vbeta and 13 Jbeta primers were used. Some clones are missing from TCRdb's copy, which holds only in-frame ones; the method was immunoSEQ multiplex PCR. The repertoire includes roughly 110,000 clones, over 60% of them detected once, and 4.8% sits in the top ten. At least ten counts were recorded for this clone. Its antigen is undetermined. The same CDR3 also results from other DNA sequences found in this sample.

The specimen sequenced was PBMCs. The chain uses TRBV4-3 and TRBJ2-3, with D tentatively TRBD2 (5 bases). The receptor comes from a man aged 30-40 years in good health and CMV-seropositive. Here the CDR3 DNA reads TGCGCCAGCAGCCATCTGCGGGCAGATACGCAGTATTTT. This translates into CASSHLRADTQYF.